A selection of T cell receptor beta chains follows, all from one sample in a study of OX40 agonist ivuxolimab in advanced cancers. Method: immunoSEQ multiplex PCR; TCRdb's copy keeps in-frame clones and lacks some. The table shows about 53,000 clones, with roughly 80% occurring only once. Source: CD4+ or CD8+ T cells sorted from blood, taken in a trial of the OX40 agonist ivuxolimab. The receptor source for this set is an adult with an advanced solid tumor such as melanoma, head and neck, liver or kidney cancer. CDR3s include the opening cysteine and the closing phenylalanine or tryptophan. The D gene is left open where the match is weak. The size entry is marked missing in some rows and otherwise reads once, few, many or a size class.

.,TRBJ2-7,.,TRBV6-5,TGTGCCAGCAGGCGAAATCAGGGGACCTACGAGCAGTACTTC,CASRRNQGTYEQYF
.,TRBJ2-7,TRBD1,TRBV19,TGTGCCAGTAGTATGTCCGGACAGGTCCACTACGAGCAGTACTTC,CASSMSGQVHYEQYF
.,TRBJ2-7,TRBD1,TRBV10-3,TGTGCCATCAGAGAATCAGGACAGGGTAATTCCTACGAGCAGTACTTC,CAIRESGQGNSYEQYF
few,TRBJ1-1,.,TRBV4-1,TGCGCCAGCAGCCAACTGGGGGGGAACACTGAAGCTTTCTTT,CASSQLGGNTEAFF
.,TRBJ1-6,.,TRBV15,TGTGCCACCAGCAGAGATAGACCAGAGAGAGATAATTCACCCCTCCACTTT,CATSRDRPERDNSPLHF
.,TRBJ1-2,.,TRBV19,TGTGCCAGTAAGGGGCAGGTCTATGGCTACACCTTC,CASKGQVYGYTF
.,TRBJ2-6,.,TRBV18,TGTGCCAGCTCACCACCCTCAGGATCGTTGGGGGCCAACGTCCTGACTTTC,CASSPPSGSLGANVLTF
.,TRBJ2-7,TRBD2,TRBV5-5,TGTGCCAGCACGTTGCGGGAGGCCAACTCCTACGAGCAGTACTTC,CASTLREANSYEQYF
.,TRBJ2-5,.,TRBV7-2,TGTGCCAGCACCCGGGACTCTCTAGGGACCCAGTACTTC,CASTRDSLGTQYF
.,TRBJ2-3,.,TRBV9,TGTGCCAGCAGCGTCGCCCCTACGAGCACAGATACGCAGTATTTT,CASSVAPTSTDTQYF
.,TRBJ2-7,TRBD1,TRBV11-2,TGTGCCAGCAGCGCAGGGACAGGGAGCTACGAGCAGTACTTC,CASSAGTGSYEQYF
.,TRBJ2-1,.,TRBV7-9,TGTGCCAGCAGCTTACTGGGTGGATCGTTGAGCGACCTATACAATGAGCAGTTCTTC,CASSLLGGSLSDLYNEQFF
.,TRBJ2-2,TRBD2,TRBV2,TGTGCCAGCAGTGAAGAGGCTAGCGGGAACGCCGGGGAGCTGTTTTTT,CASSEEASGNAGELFF
.,TRBJ2-5,TRBD2,TRBV29-1,TGCAGCGTAAGGACTAGCGGGAGATTGCTAGAGACCCAGTACTTC,CSVRTSGRLLETQYF
.,TRBJ2-1,TRBD1,TRBV4-1,TGCGCCAGCAGCCTTCAACAGGGGCCCCTCAATGAGCAGTTCTTC,CASSLQQGPLNEQFF
few,TRBJ1-5,TRBD1,TRBV18,TGTGCCAGCTCCAACGGACAGGGGGATCAGCCCCAGCATTTT,CASSNGQGDQPQHF
.,TRBJ1-6,TRBD1,TRBV11-3,TGTGCCAGCAGCATGGGACAGAATTCACCCCTCCACTTT,CASSMGQNSPLHF
.,TRBJ1-1,.,TRBV11-3,TGTGCCAGCAGCACCGAGGTACCCTCCGGCACTGAAGCTTTCTTT,CASSTEVPSGTEAFF
.,TRBJ1-1,TRBD1,TRBV18,TGTGCCAGCTCGCGACAGGGACCTGAAGCTTTCTTT,CASSRQGPEAFF
once,TRBJ2-1,TRBD2,TRBV30,TGTGCCTGGAGTGGTGTGGAAGCGGGGGTCTACAATGAGCAGTTCTTC,CAWSGVEAGVYNEQFF
.,TRBJ1-2,.,TRBV10-3,TGTGCCATCAGTGACAGGGGCGCTGGCTACACCTTC,CAISDRGAGYTF
.,TRBJ2-7,.,TRBV6-1,TGTGCCAGCAGGCAACATTACGAGCAGTACTTC,CASRQHYEQYF
.,TRBJ1-2,.,TRBV6-6,TGTGCCAGCAGCCGGGGCTATGGCTACACCTTC,CASSRGYGYTF
.,TRBJ2-7,.,TRBV28,TGTGCCAGCAGGTACATGGATGAGCAGTACTTC,CASRYMDEQYF
.,TRBJ1-1,.,TRBV27,TGTGCCAGCAGTACGCGACTCCAGAGGGGTAAGAACACTGAAGCTTTCTTT,CASSTRLQRGKNTEAFF
.,TRBJ2-7,.,TRBV7-9,TGTGCCAGCAGCGTGGGGAGCTCCTTCGGGGAGCAGTACTTC,CASSVGSSFGEQYF
.,TRBJ1-2,TRBD1,TRBV9,TGTGCCAGCAGCGCCCGGGACAGCTATGGCTACACCTTC,CASSARDSYGYTF
.,TRBJ1-3,TRBD1,TRBV5-1,TGCGCCAGCAGCAGCCGGACAGGGGGAAACACCATATATTTT,CASSSRTGGNTIYF
few,TRBJ2-7,TRBD2,TRBV14,TGTGCCAGCAGCACCCATGGGCTAGCGGGGAGGAGCTCCTACGAGCAGTACTTC,CASSTHGLAGRSSYEQYF
.,TRBJ2-3,.,TRBV4-2,TGTGCCAGCAGCCAAGATCTCGGCTTCTCAACAGATACGCAGTATTTT,CASSQDLGFSTDTQYF
.,TRBJ1-1,.,TRBV11-1,TGTGCCAGCAGCTCGCCGCGGGCCGGAAACACTGAAGCTTTCTTT,CASSSPRAGNTEAFF